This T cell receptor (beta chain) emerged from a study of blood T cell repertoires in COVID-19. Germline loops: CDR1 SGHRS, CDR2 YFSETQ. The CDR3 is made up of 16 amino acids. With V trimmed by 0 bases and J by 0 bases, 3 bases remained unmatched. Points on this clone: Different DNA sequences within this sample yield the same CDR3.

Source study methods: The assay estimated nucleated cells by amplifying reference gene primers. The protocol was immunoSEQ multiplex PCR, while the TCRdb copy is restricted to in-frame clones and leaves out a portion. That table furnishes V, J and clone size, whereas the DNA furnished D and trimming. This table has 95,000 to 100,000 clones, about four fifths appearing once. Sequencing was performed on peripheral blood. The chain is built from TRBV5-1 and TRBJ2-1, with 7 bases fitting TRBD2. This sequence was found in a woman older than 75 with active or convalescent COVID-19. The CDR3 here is CASSLAGGSSYNEQFF. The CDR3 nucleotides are TGCGCCAGCAGCTTGGCCGGCGGGAGCTCCTACAATGAGCAGTTCTTC.